The rows below give T cell receptor beta chains drawn from one sample of a study of vaccination and CD4 T cells after COVID-19. TCRdb re-called the PCR reads with MiXCR, one entry per CDR3 protein. The sample records several thousand distinct CDR3 sequences, 30% to 45% being singletons. These TCRs' antigens remain unknown. The sample consisted of CD4+ T cells from blood, cultured in vitro. The receptors were sampled from a human donor in good health. Each CDR3 is given with its conserved first and last residue. A D gene is named only where the DNA matches it firmly. The size entry is marked missing in some rows and otherwise reads once, few, many or a size class.

D	V	J	size	CDR3	DNA
NA	TRBV27	TRBJ2-1	NA	CASSLGRQGSSAYEQFF	TGTGCCAGCAGTTTAGGGCGCCAGGGGAGCTCGGCCTATGAGCAGTTCTTC
NA	TRBV20-1	TRBJ1-2	few	CSARAAGGYGYTF	TGCAGTGCTAGAGCCGCGGGGGGCTATGGCTACACCTTC
NA	TRBV6-1	TRBJ1-5	few	CASRGRHAHQPQHF	TGTGCCAGCAGGGGCAGACACGCTCATCAGCCCCAGCATTTT
NA	TRBV6-1	TRBJ2-3	NA	CASRAGPYPDTQYF	TGTGCCAGCCGTGCGGGCCCATACCCAGATACGCAGTATTTT
TRBD2	TRBV4-2	TRBJ2-5	few	CASSQDKREQETQYF	TGTGCCAGCAGCCAAGATAAGCGGGAACAAGAGACCCAGTACTTC
NA	TRBV7-2	TRBJ2-2	NA	CASRQSSITGELFF	TGTGCCAGCAGACAATCCAGCATCACCGGGGAGCTGTTTTTT
TRBD1	TRBV20-1	TRBJ1-1	few	CSATTGGRTEAFF	TGCAGTGCTACGACAGGGGGCAGGACTGAAGCTTTCTTT
NA	TRBV7-3	TRBJ2-7	few	CASSLWGGSDEQYF	TGTGCCAGCAGCTTATGGGGAGGATCTGACGAGCAGTACTTC
NA	TRBV6-1	TRBJ1-1	NA	CASYRTDEAFF	TGTGCCAGCTATCGAACAGATGAAGCTTTCTTT
NA	TRBV7-9	TRBJ1-3	NA	CASSPSAGNTIYF	TGTGCCAGCAGCCCCTCCGCTGGAAACACCATATATTTT
NA	TRBV2	TRBJ1-2	NA	CASSDTGGYGYTF	TGTGCCAGCAGTGATACGGGCGGTTATGGCTACACCTTC
NA	TRBV19	TRBJ1-1	NA	CASSKARARDEAFF	TGTGCCAGTAGTAAAGCCCGGGCCCGGGATGAAGCTTTCTTT
TRBD1	TRBV6-5	TRBJ2-2	NA	CASSYVQGEAGELFF	TGTGCCAGCAGTTACGTACAGGGGGAGGCCGGGGAGCTGTTTTTT
NA	TRBV7-2	TRBJ2-5	NA	CASSLVSPRETQYF	TGTGCCAGCAGCTTAGTGAGCCCAAGAGAGACCCAGTACTTC
NA	TRBV6-4	TRBJ1-1	NA	CASSDSKMNTEAFF	TGTGCCAGCAGTGACTCGAAAATGAACACTGAAGCTTTCTTT
NA	TRBV19	TRBJ1-5	few	CASSTLEGTVLNQPQHF	TGTGCCAGTAGTACTCTGGAGGGGACTGTACTTAATCAGCCCCAGCATTTT
NA	TRBV20-1	TRBJ2-1	few	CSARGIPEQFF	TGCAGTGCTAGAGGCATCCCTGAGCAGTTCTTC
NA	TRBV11-1	TRBJ2-7	NA	CASSLTYEQYF	TGTGCCAGCAGCCTTACCTACGAGCAGTACTTC
NA	TRBV16	TRBJ2-3	NA	CASSQSRASSDTQYF	TGTGCCAGCAGCCAATCGAGGGCTAGTTCGGATACGCAGTATTTT
NA	TRBV20-1	TRBJ2-1	NA	CSASRGPTYNEQFF	TGCAGTGCGAGCCGGGGCCCGACCTACAATGAGCAGTTCTTC
NA	TRBV20-1	TRBJ1-4	NA	CSARDRKSPQDLPSEKLFF	TGCAGTGCTAGAGATCGTAAATCCCCACAGGACCTTCCTAGTGAAAAACTGTTTTTT
NA	TRBV19	TRBJ1-1	NA	CASTKLPNTEAFF	TGTGCCAGTACCAAATTACCGAACACTGAAGCTTTCTTT
NA	TRBV2	TRBJ2-3	NA	CASEEGDTQYF	TGTGCCAGCGAAGAGGGAGATACGCAGTATTTT
NA	TRBV7-8	TRBJ1-6	NA	CASSFGGDRNSPLHF	TGTGCCAGCAGCTTCGGCGGGGATAGAAATTCACCCCTCCACTTT
NA	TRBV15	TRBJ1-3	NA	CATSRARQSSGNTIYF	TGTGCCACCAGCAGGGCTCGACAGAGCTCTGGAAACACCATATATTTT
NA	TRBV30	TRBJ2-7	NA	CAWSDALRPYEQYF	TGTGCCTGGAGTGACGCTCTGAGGCCCTACGAGCAGTACTTC
NA	TRBV30	TRBJ1-2	NA	CAWGVYGYTF	TGTGCCTGGGGAGTCTATGGCTACACCTTC
NA	TRBV19	TRBJ2-1	NA	CASSTWGNEQFF	TGTGCCAGTAGTACATGGGGGAATGAGCAGTTCTTC
NA	TRBV10-1	TRBJ1-1	medium-sized	CASSETGLTEAFF	TGCGCCAGCAGTGAGACAGGGCTTACTGAAGCTTTCTTT
NA	TRBV5-1	TRBJ2-2	once	CASSSQGSGELFF	TGCGCCAGCAGCTCACAGGGATCCGGGGAGCTGTTTTTT
TRBD1	TRBV20-1	TRBJ1-1	NA	CSAGGTGAMNTEAFF	TGCAGTGCCGGGGGGACAGGGGCAATGAACACTGAAGCTTTCTTT
TRBD1	TRBV5-5	TRBJ1-5	NA	CASSLLDRDQPQHF	TGTGCCAGCAGCCTTTTGGACAGGGATCAGCCCCAGCATTTT
NA	TRBV6-1	TRBJ1-5	NA	CASSRQHNQPQHF	TGTGCCAGCAGTCGACAGCACAATCAGCCCCAGCATTTT
NA	TRBV5-6	TRBJ2-7	NA	CASSVPHGTYYEQYF	TGTGCCAGCAGCGTTCCACACGGAACTTACTACGAGCAGTACTTC
NA	TRBV11-2	TRBJ2-3	NA	CASSLIPGGGPDTQYF	TGTGCCAGCAGCTTAATTCCTGGGGGCGGGCCAGATACGCAGTATTTT
TRBD2	TRBV9	TRBJ2-7	NA	CASSPLPPSGVKNYEQYF	TGTGCCAGCAGCCCACTACCACCTAGCGGGGTGAAGAACTACGAGCAGTACTTC
TRBD1	TRBV12-3/TRBV12-4	TRBJ1-2	NA	CASSPTGKYGYTF	TGTGCCAGCAGCCCGACAGGGAAATACGGCTACACCTTC
TRBD1	TRBV5-5	TRBJ2-3	NA	CASNRQGTDTQYF	TGTGCCAGCAACCGACAGGGAACAGATACGCAGTATTTT
NA	TRBV6-1	TRBJ2-4	NA	CASSAPTVNIQYF	TGTGCCAGCAGTGCTCCCACTGTAAACATTCAGTACTTC
NA	TRBV6-5	TRBJ2-5	few	CASSYSRGVETQYF	TGTGCCAGCAGTTACTCGAGGGGCGTCGAGACCCAGTACTTC
NA	TRBV5-6	TRBJ1-1	NA	CASSFGVLRLLNTEAFF	TGTGCCAGCAGCTTCGGAGTACTCCGGCTACTGAACACTGAAGCTTTCTTT